This T cell receptor (beta chain) was recorded in a study of T cell repertoires in cytomegalovirus infection. For the study at large: CMV infection plus the matching HLA type was flagged by public TCR beta signatures. Notes on the study in general: Predominance within the ex vivo response was attributable to HLA-C-restricted CMV-specific TCR beta clonotypes. People with CMV and the relevant HLA were identified by cumulative public TCR beta family frequency.

With V trimmed by 1 base and J by 5 bases, 13 bases remained unmatched. Per germline, CDR1 SGHTA and CDR2 FQGNSA. The CDR3 totals 17 residues. One entry per CDR3 protein results from TCRdb running MiXCR on the reads. The sample shows more than 200,000 distinct CDR3 sequences, roughly 10% of them seen only once. This clonotype came up many times. The antigen remains unidentified. Material for sequencing was PBMCs. The receptor was isolated from a human donor in good health (CMV status not recorded). Some clones in this sample may be carry-over from other donors' samples. The chain employs TRBV7-2 and TRBJ2-7; 8 bases map to TRBD2. Written as DNA, the CDR3 is TGTGCCAGCAGCTTAGTATTAGGAGCGGGAGTTTACCACGAGCAGTACTTC. Residues: CASSLVLGAGVYHEQYF.